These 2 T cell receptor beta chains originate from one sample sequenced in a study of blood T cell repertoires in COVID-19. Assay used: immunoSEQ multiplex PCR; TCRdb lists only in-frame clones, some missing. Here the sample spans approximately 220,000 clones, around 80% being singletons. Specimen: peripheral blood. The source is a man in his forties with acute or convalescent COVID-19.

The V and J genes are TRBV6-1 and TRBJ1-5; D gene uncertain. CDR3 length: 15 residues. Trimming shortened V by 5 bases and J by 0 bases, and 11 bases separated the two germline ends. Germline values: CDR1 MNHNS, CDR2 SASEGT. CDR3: CASSRDFSSNQPQHF. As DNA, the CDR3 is TGTGCCAGCAGTCGGGATTTTTCTAGCAATCAGCCCCAGCATTTT.

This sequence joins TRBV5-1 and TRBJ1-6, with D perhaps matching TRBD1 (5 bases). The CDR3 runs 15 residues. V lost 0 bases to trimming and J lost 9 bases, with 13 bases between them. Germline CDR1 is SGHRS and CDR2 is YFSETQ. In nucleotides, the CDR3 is TGCGCCAGCAGCTTGGCCCAGGGATCCGGTTCACCCCTCCACTTT. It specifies CASSLAQGSGSPLHF.